These 9 T cell receptor beta chains were sequenced from one sample in a study of blood T cell repertoires in COVID-19. The method was immunoSEQ multiplex PCR; TCRdb's version includes in-frame clones alone and lacks a portion of them. The table shows over 60,000 clones, with around 83% occurring only once. What was sequenced was peripheral blood. These receptors were collected from an elderly woman with active or convalescent COVID-19.

The J gene is TRBJ2-7, the V gene TRBV9; D unresolved. The germline gives CDR1 SGDLS, CDR2 YYNGEE. This CDR3 is 14 amino acids long. The ends were cut back, 4 bases at V and 5 bases at J, with 16 bases in the middle. CDR3 coding DNA: TGTGCCAGCAGCTCCCGAGACATAGTGAACGAGCAGTACTTC. It encodes CASSSRDIVNEQYF.

The V and J genes are TRBV6-5 and TRBJ2-1; 7 bases fit TRBD1. V lost 6 bases, J lost 8 bases, and 13 bases stayed unmatched. The CDR3 spans 15 residues. The V gene's germline CDR1 is MNHEY and CDR2 SVGAGI. CDR3 coding DNA: TGTGCCAGCAGCCGAGGGGGCAGGGGAGAGGATGAGCAGTTCTTC. Its translation: CASSRGGRGEDEQFF.

This rearrangement joins TRBV2 to TRBJ1-1; D not resolved. With 2 bases removed from V and 4 bases from J, the gap between germline ends came to 8 bases. The length of the CDR3 is 13 residues. CDR1 and CDR2 from the germline V gene are SNHLY and FYNNEI. CDR3 bases: TGTGCCAGCAGTGAACAGCCAGGCACTGAAGCTTTCTTT. Amino acids: CASSEQPGTEAFF.

Concerning this clone itself: Mismatch with germline at one junction end may stem from a read error. The chain couples TRBV2 to TRBJ1-2, with 8 bases identical to TRBD1. CDR1 is SNHLY and CDR2 is FYNNEI in the germline V gene. This CDR3 contains 12 residues. This CDR3 is CASRGLIWDRFF. In nucleotides, the CDR3 is TGTGCCAGCAGGGGGCTTATCTGGGACAGGTTCTTC.

The chain carries TRBV5-1 and TRBJ1-1; D gene ambiguous. This CDR3 has 15 amino acids. The germline V gene has CDR1 SGHRS and CDR2 YFSETQ. Trimming removed 6 bases at V and 1 base at J, with 16 bases between. The CDR3, as DNA: TGCGCCAGCACTCTCCCCCTACCAAGGAACACTGAAGCTTTCTTT. Encoded protein: CASTLPLPRNTEAFF.

The chain recombines TRBV28 with TRBJ1-5; D gene ambiguous. From germline, CDR1 is MDHEN and CDR2 SYDVKM. Trimming stripped 6 bases from V and 0 bases from J, with 6 bases between. The CDR3 length is 13 residues. The CDR3 spells CASRRDSNQPQHF. CDR3 DNA: TGTGCCAGCAGGAGGGATAGCAATCAGCCCCAGCATTTT. Filled out from reference TRBV28 and TRBJ1-5, the complete variable domain reads DVKVTQSSRYLVKRTGEKVFLECVQDMDHENMFWYRQDPGLGLRLIYFSYDVKMKEKGDIPEGYSVSREKKERFSLILESASTNQTSMYLCASRRDSNQPQHFGDGTRLSIL.

The chain carries TRBV5-4 and TRBJ1-2; possible D gene TRBD1, 5 bases. The CDR3 extends over 13 amino acids. Trimming pared 0 bases from V and 3 bases from J, leaving 6 bases between. Germline CDR1 SGHNT, CDR2 YYREEE (reference sequence). This CDR3 reads CASSLAGYYGYTF. In DNA form, the CDR3 reads TGTGCCAGCAGCTTGGCAGGGTACTATGGCTACACCTTC.

The chain recombines TRBV3-1 (or the pseudogene TRBV3-2) with TRBJ1-4; D uncertain. The germline CDR1 and CDR2 sequences are LGHDT and YNNKEL (reference sequence). This CDR3 comprises 14 residues. The germline V and J ends were trimmed by 0 bases and 4 bases, with 6 bases remaining between them. The CDR3 DNA is TGTGCCAGCAGCCAAGAGTACAATAATGAAAAACTGTTTTTT. Its protein is CASSQEYNNEKLFF.

V gene TRBV6-6 combines with J gene TRBJ1-5, with a tentative D call TRBD1 (6 bases). The V and J ends lost 6 bases and 0 bases respectively, with 9 bases between them. The length of the CDR3 is 14 residues. Germline V lookup: CDR1 MNHNY, CDR2 SVGAGI (reference sequence). In nucleotides, the CDR3 is TGTGCCAGCAGGCACAGGGATAGCAATCAGCCCCAGCATTTT. Translating gives CASRHRDSNQPQHF.